These 5 T cell receptor beta chains originate from one sample sequenced in a study of blood T cell repertoires in COVID-19. Assay: immunoSEQ multiplex PCR; the TCRdb copy retains only in-frame clones and omits some. The sample records about 93,000 clones, 85% to 90% being singletons. The sample comprised peripheral blood. All receptors derive from a human donor with active COVID-19. The donor label of this sample is uncertain.

J is TRBJ1-1 and V is TRBV6-1; no definite D call. Germline loops: CDR1 MNHNS, CDR2 SASEGT. Trimming cost V 0 bases and J 4 bases, with 6 bases left between them. The CDR3 is 13 residues long. The CDR3 DNA reads TGTGCCAGCAGTGAAGCGCGGGGCACTGAAGCTTTCTTT. Encoded protein: CASSEARGTEAFF.

The chain recombines TRBV4-3 with TRBJ2-2; D possibly corresponds to TRBD2 (6 bases). Trimming removed 0 bases at V and 9 bases at J, with 17 bases between. Germline V gene lookup returns CDR1 LGHNA and CDR2 YSLEER. The CDR3 length is 16 residues. Written as DNA, the CDR3 is TGCGCCAGCAGCCAAGATCTGCCGCCGGGCGGGAGGGAGCTGTTTTTT. Encoded protein: CASSQDLPPGGRELFF.

This sequence joins TRBV27 and TRBJ2-2; TRBD2 is a possible D gene (7 bases). Trimming left V 8 bases short and J 2 bases short, with 9 bases between. The CDR3 totals 13 residues. Germline-derived CDR1 and CDR2 are MNHEY and SMNVEV (reference sequence). The CDR3 is CASRGANTGELFF. The CDR3 bases are TGTGCCAGCCGGGGGGCCAACACCGGGGAGCTGTTTTTT.

This clone occurred once. This rearrangement joins TRBV7-9 to TRBJ2-7, with TRBD2 matching over 7 bases. CDR1 is SEHNR, CDR2 FQNEAQ, per germline (reference sequence). The CDR3 covers 18 residues. The J segment lost 1 base and the V segment lost 5 bases, leaving 17 bases of the junction unmatched. CDR3 sequence (DNA): TGTGCCAGCAGCCCAAGACGGGGAGGGGCCGTATCTTCCTACGAGCAGTACTTC. Amino acid sequence: CASSPRRGGAVSSYEQYF.

The count of this clone is one. The chain joins TRBV2 to TRBJ2-7; D perhaps matches TRBD1 (6 bases). The V end was cut by 6 bases, the J end by 0 bases, with 15 bases between. Per the germline V gene, CDR1 is SNHLY and CDR2 is FYNNEI. The CDR3 is made up of 15 amino acids. This chain's CDR3 is CASRSDRQSSYEQYF. The CDR3 nucleotides read TGTGCCAGCAGGTCCGACAGGCAAAGCTCCTACGAGCAGTACTTC.